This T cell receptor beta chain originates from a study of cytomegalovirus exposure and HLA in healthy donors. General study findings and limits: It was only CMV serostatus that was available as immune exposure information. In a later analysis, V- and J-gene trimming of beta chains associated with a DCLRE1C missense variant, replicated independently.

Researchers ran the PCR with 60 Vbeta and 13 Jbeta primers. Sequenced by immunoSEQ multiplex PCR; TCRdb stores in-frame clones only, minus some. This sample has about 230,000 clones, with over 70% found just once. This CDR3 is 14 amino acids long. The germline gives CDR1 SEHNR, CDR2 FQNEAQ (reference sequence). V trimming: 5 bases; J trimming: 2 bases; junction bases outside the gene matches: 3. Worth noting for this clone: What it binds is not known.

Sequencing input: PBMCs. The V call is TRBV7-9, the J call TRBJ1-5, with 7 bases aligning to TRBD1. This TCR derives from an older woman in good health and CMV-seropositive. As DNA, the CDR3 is TGTGCCAGCAGCAACGACAGGGGCAATCAGCCCCAGCATTTT. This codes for CASSNDRGNQPQHF.